This T cell receptor beta chain derives from a study of T cells in Graves' hyperthyroidism and ophthalmopathy. Study as a whole: Staff took peripheral blood when the initial diagnosis was made, before any treatment began.

What was amplified from RNA transcripts were TCR beta CDR3 regions. Researchers ran a first-round RT-PCR on the TCR CDR3 using the HTBI primer set. TCRdb recomputed calls from the multiplex PCR reads with MiXCR, one row per CDR3 protein. This table has 500,000 to 700,000 distinct CDR3 sequences, over 15% appearing once. When ophthalmopathy did not progress within 18 months, Graves' hyperthyroidism was considered stable. Overall study findings and caveats: Ophthalmopathy was model-predicted a median about 6.7 months pre-onset.

This clonotype was recorded at least ten times. Its antigen is as yet unknown. The CDR3 length is 15 residues. Trimming removed 1 base at V and 3 bases at J, with 13 bases between. Sequencing was done on a sample of blood. The chain carries TRBV12-3 or TRBV12-4 and TRBJ2-7; the D is unclear. The source of this sequence is a woman under 30 with Graves' hyperthyroidism. CDR3: CASSLVSGASYEQYF. The CDR3 DNA follows: TGTGCCAGCAGTTTAGTCTCAGGAGCCAGCTACGAGCAGTACTTC.